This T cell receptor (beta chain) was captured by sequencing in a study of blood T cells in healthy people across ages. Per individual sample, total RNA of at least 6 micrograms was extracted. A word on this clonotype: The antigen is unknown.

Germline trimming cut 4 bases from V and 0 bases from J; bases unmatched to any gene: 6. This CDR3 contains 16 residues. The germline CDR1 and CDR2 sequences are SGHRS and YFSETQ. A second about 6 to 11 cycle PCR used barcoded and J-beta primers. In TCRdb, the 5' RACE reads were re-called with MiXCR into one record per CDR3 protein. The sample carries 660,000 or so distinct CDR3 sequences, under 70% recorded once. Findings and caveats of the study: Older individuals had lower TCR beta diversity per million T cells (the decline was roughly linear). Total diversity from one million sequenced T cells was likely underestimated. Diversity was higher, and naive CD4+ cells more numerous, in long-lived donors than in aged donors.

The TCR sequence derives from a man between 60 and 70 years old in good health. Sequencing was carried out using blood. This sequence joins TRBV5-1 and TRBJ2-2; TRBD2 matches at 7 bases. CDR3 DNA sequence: TGCGCCAGCAGCCCCTCTAGCGGCACGAACACCGGGGAGCTGTTTTTT. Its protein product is CASSPSSGTNTGELFF.